The 21 T cell receptor beta chains below come from one sample, sequenced in a study of blood T cell repertoires in COVID-19. Some clones are missing from TCRdb's copy, which holds only in-frame ones; the method was immunoSEQ multiplex PCR. This sample has around 94,000 clones, with 87% found just once. The sample consisted of peripheral blood. The receptors stem from a man aged 45 to 65 with active COVID-19.

This clone has a handful of counts. The chain uses TRBV29-1 and TRBJ1-1, with a tentative D call TRBD1 (5 bases). Trimming shortened V by 2 bases and J by 5 bases, and 9 bases separated the two germline ends. Looked up from germline, CDR1 is SQVTM and CDR2 is ANQGSEA. This CDR3 is 12 amino acids long. This CDR3 is CSVEQGGTEAFF. CDR3 bases: TGCAGCGTTGAACAGGGAGGGACTGAAGCTTTCTTT. The full variable domain, its missing parts supplied by reference TRBV29-1 and TRBJ1-1, is SAVISQKPSRDICQRGTSLTIQCQVDSQVTMMFWYRQQPGQSLTLIATANQGSEATYESGFVIDKFPISRPNLTFSTLTVSNMSPEDSSIYLCSVEQGGTEAFFGQGTRLTVV.

The chain recombines TRBV19 with TRBJ1-1, with D possibly TRBD1 on 6 matching bases. V was pared by 4 bases and J by 6 bases, with 24 bases between. Germline loops: CDR1 LNHDA, CDR2 SQIVND (reference sequence). The CDR3 contains 17 residues. The chain's CDR3 is CASSTGQRVSLYAEAFF. DNA of the CDR3: TGTGCCAGTAGTACGGGACAAAGGGTTTCCTTATATGCTGAAGCTTTCTTT.

The V and J genes are TRBV4-2 and TRBJ1-4; no firm D call. Looked up from germline, CDR1 is LGHNA and CDR2 is YNFKEQ. The CDR3 contains 15 residues. V was shortened by 5 bases and J by 1 base, with 11 bases between the two germline ends. The CDR3 DNA reads TGTGCCAGCAGCGAAGGGCGGGGAACTAATGAAAAACTGTTTTTT. Amino acids: CASSEGRGTNEKLFF.

This clone was picked up a small number of times. The chain combines TRBV19 with TRBJ1-5; D is possibly TRBD1 (5 bases). The V gene lost 0 bases and the J gene lost 4 bases, with 10 bases spanning the gap. Per the germline V gene, CDR1 is LNHDA and CDR2 is SQIVND (reference sequence). The length of the CDR3 is 15 residues. CDR3 nucleotide sequence: TGTGCCAGTAGTATAGATCTGGGGGGGAATCAGCCCCAGCATTTT. Protein sequence: CASSIDLGGNQPQHF.

This chain uses TRBV6-2 or TRBV6-3 with TRBJ1-5, with TRBD1 as a possible D gene (6 bases). Germline V CDR1 and CDR2: MNHEY, SVGEGT. This CDR3 contains 15 residues. The ends were cut back, 5 bases at V and 4 bases at J, with 15 bases in the middle. DNA for the CDR3: TGTGCCAGCAGTGATTACCGGGACACAAATCAGCCCCAGCATTTT. Residues: CASSDYRDTNQPQHF.

The rearrangement uses TRBV6-5 and TRBJ2-2, with TRBD2 as a possible D gene (6 bases). Trimming stripped 2 bases from V and 6 bases from J, with 13 bases between. CDR1 is MNHEY, CDR2 SVGAGI, per germline. The CDR3 length is 15 residues. In nucleotides, the CDR3 is TGTGCCAGCAGTTACAAGGGAGGCGGATCCGGGGAGCTGTTTTTT. Its protein is CASSYKGGGSGELFF.

This sequence joins TRBV21-1 and TRBJ1-1. TRBV21-1 is marked as a pseudogene. The CDR3 totals 14 residues. CDR3 coding DNA: TGTGCCAGCAGCACCTTGGGGGGTAGTACTGAAGCTTTCTTT. Its translation is CASSTLGGSTEAFF.

This clone has a single count. This sequence joins TRBV15 and TRBJ2-2; D possibly corresponds to TRBD1 (5 bases). Trimming cost V 0 bases and J 7 bases, with 15 bases left between them. The CDR3 has 16 amino acids. Per the germline V gene, CDR1 is LNHNV and CDR2 is YYDKDF (reference sequence). CDR3 loop: CATSREPAGKGGELFF. CDR3 in DNA: TGTGCCACCAGCAGAGAGCCCGCAGGGAAGGGCGGGGAGCTGTTTTTT.

Only one count was recorded for this clone. The rearrangement links TRBV4-2 to TRBJ1-1; tentative D call: TRBD1 (5 bases). Per the germline V gene, CDR1 is LGHNA and CDR2 is YNFKEQ. The V and J ends lost 7 bases and 4 bases respectively, with 19 bases between them. The CDR3 is 15 amino acids. The CDR3 bases are TGTGCCAGCAACTACGTGTCCGGGGGAGCCACTGAAGCTTTCTTT. It codes for CASNYVSGGATEAFF.

The chain has TRBV5-1 and TRBJ2-3, with TRBD2 matching over 14 bases. CDR1 and CDR2 from the germline V gene are SGHRS and YFSETQ. This CDR3 is 19 amino acids long. The V gene end was trimmed by 4 bases and the J gene end by 0 bases; junction bases not matched to a gene: 10. CDR3 region: CASSRTSGGPGGSTDTQYF. In nucleotides, the CDR3 is TGCGCCAGCAGCCGGACTAGCGGGGGGCCCGGGGGCAGCACAGATACGCAGTATTTT.

The chain links TRBV5-1 to TRBJ2-7; 8 positions match TRBD1. This CDR3 contains 15 residues. CDR1 is SGHRS, CDR2 YFSETQ, per germline. The ends lost 4 bases at V and 0 bases at J; junction bases unmatched: 6. Here the CDR3 DNA reads TGCGCCAGCAGCCCAGGACAGGGAGTCTCCTACGAGCAGTACTTC. Protein product: CASSPGQGVSYEQYF.

The rearrangement links TRBV15 to TRBJ2-3, with D maybe TRBD1 (5 bases). Germline V gene data show CDR1 as LNHNV and CDR2 as YYDKDF (reference sequence). The CDR3 sequence is 16 residues long. With 3 bases removed from V and 6 bases from J, the gap between germline ends came to 19 bases. The CDR3 region is CATSSPGAPKADTQYF. Here the CDR3 DNA reads TGTGCCACCAGCAGCCCTGGGGCACCCAAGGCGGATACGCAGTATTTT. The whole variable domain, filled in from reference TRBV15 and TRBJ2-3, reads DAMVIQNPRYQVTQFGKPVTLSCSQTLNHNVMYWYQQKSSQAPKLLFHYYDKDFNNEADTPDNFQSRRPNTSFCFLDIRSPGLGDTAMYLCATSSPGAPKADTQYFGPGTRLTVL.

This clone was counted once. The V gene is TRBV5-1, the J gene TRBJ1-1; unclear D gene. The CDR3 runs to 13 residues. The V gene lost 4 bases and the J gene lost 3 bases, with 10 bases spanning the gap. CDR1 and CDR2 from the germline V gene are SGHRS and YFSETQ. CDR3 in DNA: TGCGCCAGCAGCGCGGGGTTGGACACTGAAGCTTTCTTT. It encodes CASSAGLDTEAFF.

This clone was seen only once. V usage is TRBV15 and J usage is TRBJ2-1, with 12 bases matching TRBD2. Germline V CDR1 and CDR2: LNHNV, YYDKDF (reference sequence). The CDR3 length is 14 residues. The trim removed 6 bases at V and 5 bases at J, leaving 2 bases unmatched. The CDR3 here is CATRGTSGHNEQFF. The CDR3 DNA reads TGTGCCACCAGAGGGACTAGCGGGCACAATGAGCAGTTCTTC.

The chain couples TRBV7-2 to TRBJ1-4, with a possible D match to TRBD1 (5 bases). Trimming pared 3 bases from V and 0 bases from J, leaving 11 bases between. CDR3 length: 16 amino acids. Per the germline V gene, CDR1 is SGHTA and CDR2 is FQGNSA. The CDR3 is CASSLVAGPTNEKLFF. DNA for the CDR3: TGTGCCAGCAGCTTGGTCGCGGGGCCAACTAATGAAAAACTGTTTTTT.

This clone was recorded a few times. The chain carries TRBV11-2 and TRBJ1-1, with D possibly matching TRBD1 (5 bases). The CDR3 consists of 16 residues. The germline gives CDR1 SGHAT, CDR2 FQNNGV. V lost 0 bases to trimming and J lost 6 bases, with 17 bases between them. The CDR3 loop reads CASSLDWGTGRAEAFF. CDR3 DNA sequence: TGTGCCAGCAGCTTAGATTGGGGGACTGGCAGGGCTGAAGCTTTCTTT.

The chain uses TRBV5-6 and TRBJ2-7, with D perhaps TRBD1 (6 bases). CDR1 SGHDT and CDR2 YYEEEE come from the germline V gene. V lost 4 bases and J 0 bases, leaving 17 bases between the germline ends. The CDR3 runs to 16 residues. The CDR3 DNA is TGTGCCAGCAGCGAATACACAGGGCGCCTCTCCTACGAGCAGTACTTC. Residues: CASSEYTGRLSYEQYF.

This sequence joins TRBV5-4 and TRBJ2-7; tentatively, D is TRBD2 (6 bases). The ends were cut back, 4 bases at V and 6 bases at J, with 20 bases in the middle. Germline CDR1 SGHNT, CDR2 YYREEE (reference sequence). CDR3 length equals 15 residues. DNA of the CDR3: TGTGCCAGCAGCACAAGGCGGGGCCTAGTATTCGAGCAGTACTTC. It translates to CASSTRRGLVFEQYF. Variable domain in full (rest from reference TRBV5-4 and TRBJ2-7): ETGVTQSPTHLIKTRGQQVTLRCSSQSGHNTVSWYQQALGQGPQFIFQYYREEENGRGNFPPRFSGLQFPNYSSELNVNALELDDSALYLCASSTRRGLVFEQYFGPGTRLTVT.

This rearrangement joins TRBV7-2 to TRBJ1-2; D uncertain. Germline values: CDR1 SGHTA, CDR2 FQGNSA. With 1 base removed from V and 8 bases from J, the gap between germline ends came to 20 bases. The CDR3 covers 16 residues. CDR3 sequence reads: CASSLGPKDISAGYTF. In DNA, the CDR3 is TGTGCCAGCAGCTTAGGCCCCAAAGACATATCGGCGGGCTACACCTTC.

The chain employs TRBV7-8 and TRBJ2-7; D is uncertain. CDR3 length equals 13 residues. The V gene's germline CDR1 is SGHVS and CDR2 FQNEAQ. Trimming took 5 bases from V and 7 from J, leaving 15 bases between them. CDR3 coding DNA: TGTGCCAGCAGCCCCTATGGGTCGCGGGAGCAGTACTTC. Translation: CASSPYGSREQYF.

Only one count was recorded for this clone. The chain is built from TRBV5-1 and TRBJ2-7; 7 bases are a match to TRBD1. Germline assignment: CDR1 SGHRS and CDR2 YFSETQ. With V trimmed by 0 bases and J by 2 bases, 2 bases remained unmatched. The CDR3 is 14 residues long. CDR3 sequence (DNA): TGCGCCAGCAGCTTGGAGGACAGGCCCTACGAGCAGTACTTC. As protein: CASSLEDRPYEQYF. The variable domain in full, with the rest retrieved from reference TRBV5-1 and TRBJ2-7, is KAGVTQTPRYLIKTRGQQVTLSCSPISGHRSVSWYQQTPGQGLQFLFEYFSETQRNKGNFPGRFSGRQFSNSRSEMNVSTLELGDSALYLCASSLEDRPYEQYFGPGTRLTVT.